This T cell receptor beta chain was captured in a study of vaccination effects on CD4 cells after COVID-19. Looking at the study overall: Every participant took two doses of the BNT162b2 or mRNA-1273 vaccine.

Antigen-specific CD4+ T cell clonotypes were called by their expansion after viral peptide-pool culture in ViraFEST. After more than 8 days in culture, the CD4+ T cells were isolated. Assay: immunoSEQ multiplex PCR; the TCRdb copy retains only in-frame clones and omits some. The sample yields about 54,000 clones, over 80% seen once. Broader study findings: Infection- and vaccine-induced clones contracted markedly late after vaccination.

The CDR3 is made up of 13 amino acids. V was pared by 5 bases and J by 16 bases, with 21 bases between. Germline values: CDR1 SGHTS, CDR2 YDEGEE. About this clone itself: The antigen is unknown.

The starting material was CD4+ T cells from PBMCs cultured with HCoV-229E spike peptides, obtained before COVID-19 vaccination. This sequence was found in a human donor who received a COVID-19 vaccine. The chain has TRBV5-8 and TRBJ1-4; TRBD1 is a possible D gene (6 bases). CDR3 loop: CASSGDRYYVEFF. In DNA form, the CDR3 reads TGTGCCAGCAGTGGTGACAGGTATTACGTCGAGTTTTTT.